The 10 T cell receptor beta chains listed next were all sequenced from one sample in a study of shared clonotypes between healthy human individuals. This table comes from immunoSEQ multiplex PCR, and its TCRdb copy is limited to in-frame clones, with some not included. The sample includes about 1.9 million clones, roughly 95% of them seen just once. Naive CD8 cells were CD45RO-negative, positively selected for CCR7, excluding terminally differentiated effector memory CD45RA+ cells. The specimen sequenced was naive CD8+ T cells from PBMCs. These receptors all stem from a man younger than 35 in good health. Some clones in this sample may be carry-over from other donors' samples.

Notes on this clone: Other DNA sequences in the sample encode the same CDR3. V and J are TRBV27 and TRBJ1-1, with D possibly TRBD1 on 5 matching bases. CDR1 MNHEY and CDR2 SMNVEV come from the germline V gene (reference sequence). Deletions cut 3 bases from V and 0 bases from J, with 8 bases between. This CDR3 has 14 residues. DNA of the CDR3: TGTGCCAGCAGTTTCCAGGGCCTGAACACTGAAGCTTTCTTT. Its translation is CASSFQGLNTEAFF.

The chain joins TRBV6-5 to TRBJ2-2, with unresolved D. Looked up from germline, CDR1 is MNHEY and CDR2 is SVGAGI. Deletions cut 3 bases from V and 7 bases from J, with 6 bases between. The CDR3 runs 12 residues. This chain's CDR3 is CASSYLGGELFF. The CDR3 bases are TGTGCCAGCAGTTATCTCGGCGGGGAGCTGTTTTTT.

This chain connects TRBV28 to TRBJ2-5; D possibly corresponds to TRBD1 (6 bases). CDR3 size: 15 residues. Trimming removed 5 bases at V and 2 bases at J, with 15 bases between. Germline V gene lookup returns CDR1 MDHEN and CDR2 SYDVKM. As DNA, the CDR3 is TGTGCCAGCAGTCGCCCGAGGGGGAAGCAAGAGACCCAGTACTTC. Translated: CASSRPRGKQETQYF.

CDR3 protein: CATSTPGLAGAYEQYF. Here the CDR3 DNA reads TGTGCCACCAGCACCCCTGGACTAGCGGGAGCCTACGAGCAGTACTTC. This sequence joins TRBV15 and TRBJ2-7; 13 bases map to TRBD2. The CDR3 sequence is 16 residues long. Trimming took 4 bases from V and 2 from J; bases not matched to a gene: 5. CDR1 is LNHNV and CDR2 is YYDKDF in the germline V gene (reference sequence).

The CDR3: CSVCDGRSTGELFF. The DNA of the CDR3 is TGCAGCGTTTGCGACGGGAGGAGCACCGGGGAGCTGTTTTTT. This rearrangement joins TRBV29-1 to TRBJ2-2; TRBD2 aligns across 7 bases. Germline V CDR1 and CDR2: SQVTM, ANQGSEA. The V and J ends lost 5 bases and 4 bases, in that order; junction bases with no gene match: 7. This CDR3 comprises 14 residues.

This clone was seen a few times. This chain links TRBV9 with TRBJ1-4; D uncertain. Per the germline V gene, CDR1 is SGDLS and CDR2 is YYNGEE. There are 15 residues in the CDR3. The V end was cut by 4 bases, the J end by 8 bases, with 18 bases between. Written as DNA, the CDR3 is TGTGCCAGCAGCCCCGGGTCATCCGGGTGGGAAAAACTGTTTTTT. Its protein product is CASSPGSSGWEKLFF.

The chain is built from TRBV27 and TRBJ2-3; unclear D gene. Germline-derived CDR1 and CDR2 are MNHEY and SMNVEV (reference sequence). V was cut by 6 bases and J by 4 bases, with 11 bases left in between. This CDR3 has 13 residues. CDR3 bases: TGTGCCAGCAGGACCCGCGCCCCAGATACGCAGTATTTT. It codes for CASRTRAPDTQYF.

This chain joins TRBV10-3 and TRBJ1-3, with unresolved D. This CDR3 has 17 amino acids. V lost 4 bases and J 0 bases, leaving 16 bases between the germline ends. CDR1 is ENHRY and CDR2 is SYGVKD in the germline V gene. The CDR3, as DNA: TGTGCCATCAGTGCCGTCCCACGCGGGGACTCTGGAAACACCATATATTTT. It codes for CAISAVPRGDSGNTIYF.

This chain joins TRBV9 and TRBJ2-1, with TRBD2 as a possible D gene (5 bases). Germline loops: CDR1 SGDLS, CDR2 YYNGEE. CDR3 length equals 16 residues. Between the trimmed V and J ends, which lost 3 bases and 5 bases, there was a span of 18 bases. The CDR3 protein is CASSAFGRPGDNEQFF. The CDR3 region has the DNA TGTGCCAGCAGCGCCTTCGGGCGCCCCGGGGACAATGAGCAGTTCTTC.

The V and J genes are TRBV19 and TRBJ2-7; D call uncertain. Germline V gene sequence: CDR1 LNHDA, CDR2 SQIVND (reference sequence). Trimming removed 3 bases at V and 3 bases at J, with 15 bases between. The CDR3 totals 15 residues. The CDR3 coding sequence is TGTGCCAGTAGTATCGGGCCCAACTCGGGCTACGAGCAGTACTTC. Protein: CASSIGPNSGYEQYF.